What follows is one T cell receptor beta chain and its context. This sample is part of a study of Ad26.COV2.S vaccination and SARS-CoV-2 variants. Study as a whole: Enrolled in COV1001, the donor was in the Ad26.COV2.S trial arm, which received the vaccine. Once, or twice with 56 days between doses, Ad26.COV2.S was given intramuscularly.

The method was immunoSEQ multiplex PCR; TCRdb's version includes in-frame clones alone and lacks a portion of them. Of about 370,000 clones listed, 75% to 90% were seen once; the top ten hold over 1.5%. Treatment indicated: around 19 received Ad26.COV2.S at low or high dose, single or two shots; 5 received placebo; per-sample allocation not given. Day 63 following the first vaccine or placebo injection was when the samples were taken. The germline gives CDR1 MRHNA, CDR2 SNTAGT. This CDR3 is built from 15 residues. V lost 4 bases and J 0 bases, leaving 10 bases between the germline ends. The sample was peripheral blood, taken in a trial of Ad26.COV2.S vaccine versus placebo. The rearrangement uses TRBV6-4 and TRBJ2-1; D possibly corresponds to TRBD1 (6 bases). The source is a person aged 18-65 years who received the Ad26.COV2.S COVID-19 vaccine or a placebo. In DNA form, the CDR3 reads TGTGCCAGCAGTGCCACAGGGAGCTCCTACAATGAGCAGTTCTTC. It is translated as CASSATGSSYNEQFF.